A selection of T cell receptor beta chains follows, all from one sample in a study of blood T cell repertoires in COVID-19. The method was immunoSEQ multiplex PCR; TCRdb's version includes in-frame clones alone and lacks a portion of them. The sample comprises about 220,000 clones, around 81% of which are singletons, and approximately 3% rests with the top ten. The source material was peripheral blood. Source of these receptors: a woman between 25 and 40 years old who had recovered from COVID-19. Both conserved end residues are part of each CDR3. A D gene is named only where the DNA matches it firmly.

V gene,D gene,J gene,CDR3 protein
TRBV28,TRBD2,TRBJ2-7,CASRTGTRPYEQYF
TRBV10-3,.,TRBJ2-7,CAIRRLGGDSYEQYF
TRBV7-3,TRBD2,TRBJ2-3,CASSSNPNLAGGGDTQYF
TRBV5-1,TRBD1,TRBJ1-3,CASRFGQDSGNTIYF
TRBV5-1,.,TRBJ1-3,CASSTTGRGNTIYF
TRBV21-1,.,TRBJ1-4,CASSKVSRIHSTNEKLFF
TRBV2,.,TRBJ1-2,CARRQGLNYGYTF
TRBV19,.,TRBJ1-1,CASSITTRWAFF
TRBV28,.,TRBJ1-1,CASSFDRWKTEAFF
TRBV6-5,TRBD1,TRBJ2-1,CASSSGQKQFF
TRBV30,TRBD1,TRBJ2-1,CAWSVGRGRFNEQFF
TRBV12-3/TRBV12-4,.,TRBJ2-1,CASRKDSNEQFF
TRBV28,TRBD1,TRBJ1-2,CASKPGQGSGYGYTF
TRBV28,TRBD1,TRBJ1-2,CASSLAGQGYYGYTF